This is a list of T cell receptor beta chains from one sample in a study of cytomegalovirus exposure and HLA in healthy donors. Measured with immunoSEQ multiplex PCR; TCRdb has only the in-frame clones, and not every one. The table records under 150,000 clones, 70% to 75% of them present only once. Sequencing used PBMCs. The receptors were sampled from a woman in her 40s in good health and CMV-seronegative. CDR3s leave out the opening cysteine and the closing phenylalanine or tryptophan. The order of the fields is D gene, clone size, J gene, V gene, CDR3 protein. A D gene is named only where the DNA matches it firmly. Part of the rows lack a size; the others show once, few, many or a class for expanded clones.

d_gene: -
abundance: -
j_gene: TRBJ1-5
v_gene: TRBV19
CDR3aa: ASSMGPGRYQPQH

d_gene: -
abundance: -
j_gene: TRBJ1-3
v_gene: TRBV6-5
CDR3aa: ASSYRGGSSGNTIY

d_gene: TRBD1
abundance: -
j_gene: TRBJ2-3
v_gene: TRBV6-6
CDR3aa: ASSSRDRGLDTQY

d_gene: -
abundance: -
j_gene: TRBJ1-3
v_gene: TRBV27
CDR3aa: ASSLRGAGNTIY

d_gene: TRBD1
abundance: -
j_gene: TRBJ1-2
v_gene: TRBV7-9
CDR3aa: ASSLGQDYGYT

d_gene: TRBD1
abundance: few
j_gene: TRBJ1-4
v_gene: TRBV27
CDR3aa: ASSDEGAGEKLF

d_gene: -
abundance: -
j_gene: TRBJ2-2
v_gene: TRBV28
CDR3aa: ASFAGGVNTGELF

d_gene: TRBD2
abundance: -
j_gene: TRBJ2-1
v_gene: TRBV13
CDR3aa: ASSATSGGNEQF

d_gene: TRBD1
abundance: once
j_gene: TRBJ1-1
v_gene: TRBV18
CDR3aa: ASSPLSTGDTEAF

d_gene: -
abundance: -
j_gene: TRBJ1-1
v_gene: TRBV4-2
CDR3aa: ASSRSDFMDINTEAF

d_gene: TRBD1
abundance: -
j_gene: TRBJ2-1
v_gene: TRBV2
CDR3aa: ASRLIRDRAYNEQF